This T cell receptor beta chain was captured in a study of blood T cells in healthy people across ages. General study points: Donor CMV status was unknown, possibly confounding expanded clonotype changes.

Next came a second PCR, run for about 7 to 12 cycles, which used a sample-barcoded 5' primer along with a J-beta primer mix. Every cDNA was tagged by a template-switch adaptor with 12 random nucleotides. Via MiXCR, TCRdb re-called the 5' RACE reads, giving one row per CDR3 protein. The table lists about 1.6 million distinct CDR3 sequences, about 35% of them singletons. This clonotype was counted a few times. Its antigen remains unknown. V was shortened by 6 bases and J by 11 bases, with 19 bases between the two germline ends. The CDR3 is made up of 13 amino acids. The V call is TRBV12-3 or TRBV12-4, the J call TRBJ2-5, with D unresolved. The TCR was taken from a woman aged 25 to 45 in good health. The sample was blood. The CDR3 reads CASRETNYNEQYF. CDR3 in DNA: TGTGCCAGCAGAGAAACCAACTACAATGAGCAGTACTTC.